This T cell receptor beta chain was observed in a study of T cell changes during pregnancy in multiple sclerosis. The CDR3 runs to 12 residues. CDR1 and CDR2 from the germline V gene are SGHAT and FQDESV (reference sequence). The V and J ends lost 5 bases and 6 bases, in that order; junction bases with no gene match: 3. Some clones are missing from TCRdb's copy, which holds only in-frame ones; the method was immunoSEQ multiplex PCR. The sample holds around 52,000 clones, just under 90% seen once. The sample consisted of peripheral blood from another person, used as feeder cells. This chain links TRBV11-1 with TRBJ2-7; the match to TRBD1 covers 8 bases. This TCR was sampled from a human donor whose cells served as feeder cells for cultures in a pregnancy study. CDR3 protein: CASSADRGEQYF. In DNA form, the CDR3 reads TGTGCCAGCAGCGCCGACAGGGGCGAGCAGTACTTC.